Below, one T cell receptor (beta chain) is given with its context. There are 17 residues in the CDR3. The J segment lost 3 bases and the V segment lost 6 bases, leaving 14 bases of the junction unmatched. CDR1 is MNHEY, CDR2 SVGEGT, per germline. PCR was performed a second time for 7 to 11 cycles using a sample-barcoded 5' primer and a J-beta primer mix. Each CDR3 protein is one row after TCRdb ran MiXCR on the 5' RACE reads. The table lists some 900,000 distinct CDR3 sequences, under 50% of them singletons, with under 15% in the top ten. The sample belongs to a study of blood T cells in healthy people across ages.

The sequence came from a man aged 25-40 years in good health. What was sequenced was blood. The V and J genes are TRBV6-2 or TRBV6-3 and TRBJ2-3; TRBD2 agrees at 8 bases. The DNA for the CDR3 is TGTGCCAGCAGCCCTCGCCGGGGGGGCCTCGTGACAGATACGCAGTATTTT. It yields the protein CASSPRRGGLVTDTQYF.